This TCR beta chain was sequenced in a study of cytomegalovirus exposure and HLA in healthy donors. The sample holds one count of this clone. Per the germline V gene, CDR1 is SGHNT and CDR2 is YENEEA. The CDR3 has 16 amino acids. Trimming removed 5 bases from V and 3 bases from J; junction bases left unmatched: 4. 13 Jbeta primers and 60 Vbeta primers were used for the PCR. Method: immunoSEQ multiplex PCR; TCRdb's copy keeps in-frame clones and lacks some. The sample gives some 150,000 clones, around 80% of which show up once; about 2% is in the top ten. Sequenced sample: PBMCs. The chain recombines TRBV11-3 with TRBJ2-3; 14 bases align to TRBD2. This clonotype originated in a man aged 40-50 years in good health and CMV-seronegative. CDR3 DNA sequence: TGTGCCAGCAGCCCGCGGACTAGCGGGAGGACAGATACGCAGTATTTT. Its protein is CASSPRTSGRTDTQYF.